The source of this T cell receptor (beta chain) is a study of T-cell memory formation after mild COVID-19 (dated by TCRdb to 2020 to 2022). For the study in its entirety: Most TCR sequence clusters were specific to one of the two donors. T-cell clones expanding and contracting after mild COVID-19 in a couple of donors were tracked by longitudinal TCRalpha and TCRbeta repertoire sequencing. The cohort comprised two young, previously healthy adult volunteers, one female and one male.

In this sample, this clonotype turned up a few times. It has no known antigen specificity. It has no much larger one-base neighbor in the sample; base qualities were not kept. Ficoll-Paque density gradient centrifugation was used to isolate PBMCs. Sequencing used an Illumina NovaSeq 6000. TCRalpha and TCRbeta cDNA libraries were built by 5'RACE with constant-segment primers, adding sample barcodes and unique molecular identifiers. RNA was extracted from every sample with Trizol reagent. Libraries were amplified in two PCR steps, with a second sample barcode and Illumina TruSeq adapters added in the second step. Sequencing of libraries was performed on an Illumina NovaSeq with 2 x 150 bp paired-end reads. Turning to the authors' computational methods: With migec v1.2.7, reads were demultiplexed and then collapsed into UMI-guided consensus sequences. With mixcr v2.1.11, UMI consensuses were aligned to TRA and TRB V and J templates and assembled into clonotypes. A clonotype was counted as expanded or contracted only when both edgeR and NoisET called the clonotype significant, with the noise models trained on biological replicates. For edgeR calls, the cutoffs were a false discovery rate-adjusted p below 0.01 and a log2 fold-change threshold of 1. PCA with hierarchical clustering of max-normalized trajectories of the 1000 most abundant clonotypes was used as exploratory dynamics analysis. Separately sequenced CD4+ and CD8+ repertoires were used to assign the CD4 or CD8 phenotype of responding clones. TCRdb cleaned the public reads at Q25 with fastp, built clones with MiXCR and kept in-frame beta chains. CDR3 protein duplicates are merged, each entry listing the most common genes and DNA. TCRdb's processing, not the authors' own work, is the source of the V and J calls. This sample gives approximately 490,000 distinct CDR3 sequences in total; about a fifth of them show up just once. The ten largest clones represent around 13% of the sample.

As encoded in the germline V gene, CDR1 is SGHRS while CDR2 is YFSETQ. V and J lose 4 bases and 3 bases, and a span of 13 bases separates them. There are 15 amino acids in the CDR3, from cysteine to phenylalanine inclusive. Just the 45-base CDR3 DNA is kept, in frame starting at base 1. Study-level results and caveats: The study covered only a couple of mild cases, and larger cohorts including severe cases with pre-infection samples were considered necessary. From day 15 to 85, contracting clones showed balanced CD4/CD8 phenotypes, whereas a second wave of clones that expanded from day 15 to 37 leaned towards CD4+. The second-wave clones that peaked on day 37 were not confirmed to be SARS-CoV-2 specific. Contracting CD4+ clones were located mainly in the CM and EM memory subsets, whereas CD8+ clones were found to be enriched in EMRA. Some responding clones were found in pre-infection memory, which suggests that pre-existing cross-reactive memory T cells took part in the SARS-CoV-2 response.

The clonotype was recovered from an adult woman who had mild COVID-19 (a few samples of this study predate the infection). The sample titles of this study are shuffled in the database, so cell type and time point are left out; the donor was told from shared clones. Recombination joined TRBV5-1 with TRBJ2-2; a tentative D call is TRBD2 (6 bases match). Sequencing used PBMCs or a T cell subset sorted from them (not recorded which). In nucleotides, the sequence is TGCGCCAGCAGCGTGTCCCTAGCGCACACCGGGGAGCTGTTTTTT. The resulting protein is CASSVSLAHTGELFF.